This T cell receptor (beta chain) was captured by sequencing in a study of CD8 T cells in ankylosing spondylitis. TCRdb redid the calling of the 5' RACE reads with MiXCR, one entry per CDR3 protein. This table has 650,000 to 800,000 distinct CDR3 sequences, under 20% appearing once. The V gene lost 10 bases and the J gene lost 11 bases, with 7 bases spanning the gap. This CDR3 spans 8 amino acids. Germline V lookup: CDR1 KGHDR, CDR2 SFDVKD. With respect to this clonotype: No antigen is known for it.

Notes on the study in general: From matched ankylosing spondylitis synovial fluid, disease-linked clones were reportedly recovered at significantly enriched levels. Several highly homologous variants made up a TCR beta motif, and this motif appeared characteristic of ankylosing spondylitis blood.

The sequence derives from a male donor with ankylosing spondylitis. The rearrangement uses TRBV24-1 and TRBJ1-1, with no clear D. The specimen sequenced was blood, either unsorted or a sorted T cell fraction (not recorded which). In DNA, the CDR3 is TGTGCCACTTCCACGGCTTTCTTT. Its translation: CATSTAFF.